This TCR beta chain emerged from a study of blood T cell repertoires in COVID-19 (dated by TCRdb to 2018 to 2020). Some background on the complete study: The collaborator samples originated in the United States, Italy and Spain and spanned the acute and convalescent phases of COVID-19. The material from the prospective study consisted of cDNA or gDNA derived from T cells, B-cell-depleted T cells, or PBMCs. Deeply sampled blood TCRbeta repertoires from subjects exposed to, actively infected with, or recovered from COVID-19 were included in the dataset. The repertoires were made available in a free public database intended to serve as a resource for research on the immune response to SARS-CoV-2. The samples were drawn from two sources: the first 160 participants of the ongoing ImmuneRACE study, and over 1,000 subjects contributed by 6 global collaborators. The sample metadata nearly always contained a de-identified subject ID, COVID-19 status, age in years and sex. HLA class I and class II types, where available, came from metadata supplied by the sample provider rather than from assay-based typing.

Summary of the overall study and its limitations: The quantity of clinical and demographic metadata differed by source and by participant and was supplied without curation.

CDR1 and CDR2, per the germline V gene, are MNHEY and SVGAGI. From the cysteine up to the phenylalanine, the CDR3 has a length of 15 residues. Only the CDR3 DNA is retained, 45 bases long and in frame from the first base. V is trimmed back by 6 bases and J by 4 bases, and the junction contains 9 bases that no gene match accounts for. In regard to this clone: The antigen it binds to is not known. Base qualities were left out, and no much larger clone turns up one base away.

TCRbeta CDR3 regions were amplified from genomic DNA by means of the immunoSEQ Assay, a bias-controlled multiplex PCR. The authors processed their data as follows. The number of nucleated cells in each sample was estimated from the amplification of reference gene primers within the assay. To quantify the absolute abundance of each unique TCRbeta CDR3 rearrangement, sequence reads were collapsed and filtered. For each sample, productive Simpson clonality was calculated as the square root of Simpson's diversity index over productive rearrangements. The immuneACCESS repertoire file appears here via TCRdb, limited to in-frame rearrangements. These files lack a portion of the clones; in checked studies, under half of the deficit traces to unresolved V genes, and the cause of the others is not known. Clone size and V and J calls were adopted from that table, with D and trimming inferred from the DNA. The sample has more than 250,000 clones on record, 70% to 90% of them singletons. Of the sample, 4.6% falls within the top ten clones.

Another Seattle source contributed samples from volunteer blood donors who had recovered from COVID-19. The collaborating institutions used their own protocols to collect whole blood in K2EDTA tubes. Collaborator samples were shipped for TCRbeta analysis as frozen whole blood, isolated PBMCs, or DNA extracted from either sample type. This receptor was obtained from a man aged 55 to 69 who had recovered from COVID-19. The chain is encoded by TRBV6-5 joined to TRBJ1-5, and 7 bases in between align with TRBD1. Sequencing used peripheral blood. The sequenced DNA: TGTGCCAGCAGGCCCGGCCCAGGGGGGAATCAGCCCCAGCATTTT. This encodes CASRPGPGGNQPQHF.